This section outlines one T cell receptor (beta chain) sequence together with its context. The trim removed 5 bases at V and 3 bases at J, leaving 6 bases unmatched. Germline V gene sequence: CDR1 GTSNPN, CDR2 SVGIG (reference sequence). The CDR3 contains 13 residues. This sample stems from a study of blood T cell repertoires in COVID-19. Looking at the study overall: Samples representing acute and convalescent COVID-19 were sourced from the United States, Italy and Spain. The cDNA or gDNA used as material had been derived from T cells, B-cell-depleted T cells, or PBMCs.

Source study methods: For nucleated cells, counts were estimated from reference gene primer amplification. The assay was immunoSEQ multiplex PCR, and TCRdb's table has in-frame clones only and misses some. V, J and clone size are taken as reported in that table, and D and trimming were inferred from the DNA itself. The sample holds 190,000 or so clones, approximately 87% seen once. This receptor was taken from a man aged 55 to 70 who had recovered from COVID-19. The source material was peripheral blood. The rearrangement joins TRBV30 to TRBJ1-2, with 7 positions matching TRBD1. CDR3 in amino acids: CAWAGQDHYGYTF. The DNA for the CDR3 is TGTGCCTGGGCCGGACAGGATCACTATGGCTACACCTTC.